A selection of T cell receptor beta chains follows, all from one sample in a study of TIL therapy for anti-PD-1-resistant metastatic lung cancer. The protocol was immunoSEQ multiplex PCR, while the TCRdb copy is restricted to in-frame clones and leaves out a portion. The repertoire consists of tens of thousands of clones, with just over 85% occurring once and the leading ten covering approximately 5%. Source: blood, taken at baseline. These receptors were collected from a person aged 25 to 85 with non-small cell lung cancer. Both conserved end residues are part of each CDR3. D genes are given only for firm matches. Size is stated for part of the rows, as once, few or many counts, or as a class when the clone is expanded.

TRBJ2-5,TRBV19,.,TRBD1,TGTGCCAGTAGTATCGACAGGGGTCAAGAGACCCAGTACTTC,CASSIDRGQETQYF
TRBJ2-7,TRBV19,.,TRBD1,TGTGCCAGTAGTAAAGGGACAGATACCTACGAGCAGTACTTC,CASSKGTDTYEQYF
TRBJ1-1,TRBV28,.,.,TGTGCCAGCAGTTTCGGGTTCGAAGCTTTCTTT,CASSFGFEAFF
TRBJ2-2,TRBV19,.,.,TGTGCCAGTAGTATCCGGCAGGGCCCCGGGGAGCTGTTTTTT,CASSIRQGPGELFF
TRBJ2-3,TRBV12-5,.,.,TGTGCTAGTGGTTTGGTAGTGGGGGGGCCGGGTGATACGCAGTATTTT,CASGLVVGGPGDTQYF
TRBJ1-5,TRBV30,few,TRBD1,TGTGCCTGGGGACAGGACCAGCCCCAGCATTTT,CAWGQDQPQHF
TRBJ2-2,TRBV10-3,.,.,TGTGCCATCAGCGCTTCAGGGGGGTACACCGGGGAGCTGTTTTTT,CAISASGGYTGELFF
TRBJ1-2,TRBV9,.,TRBD1,TGTGCCAGCAGCGTAGGGACAGGGGGCTATGGCTACACCTTC,CASSVGTGGYGYTF
TRBJ2-7,TRBV28,.,TRBD2,TGTGCCAGCAGACTAGCGGGGCCCTCCTACGAGCAGTACTTC,CASRLAGPSYEQYF
TRBJ2-3,TRBV11-2,.,.,TGTGCCAGCACGGTCCTTTTTGTTGGTACGCAGTATTTT,CASTVLFVGTQYF
TRBJ2-3,TRBV13,.,.,TGTGCCAGCAGCTTCACAGGGATGGTCACAGATACGCAGTATTTT,CASSFTGMVTDTQYF
TRBJ2-2,TRBV29-1,.,.,TGCAGCGTTGCGGCCGGGGAGCTGTTTTTT,CSVAAGELFF
TRBJ2-2,TRBV27,.,TRBD2,TGTGCCAGCAGTCCCCTAGCGGTGAACACCGGGGAGCTGTTTTTT,CASSPLAVNTGELFF
TRBJ2-3,TRBV12-1,.,.,TGTGCCAGCAGCTTTGGGGCGACTAGCGGGGTATACGGCACAGATACGCAGTATTTT,CASSFGATSGVYGTDTQYF
TRBJ2-4,TRBV27,.,TRBD2,TGTGCCAGCAGTTTATCCACTTTAGCGGGAGCCAAAAACATTCAGTACTTC,CASSLSTLAGAKNIQYF
TRBJ1-4,TRBV3-1/TRBV3-2,once,.,TGTGCCGGCAGCCCTGTTTTAAGAACTAATGAAAAACTGTTTTTT,CAGSPVLRTNEKLFF
TRBJ2-1,TRBV5-5,.,TRBD1,TGTGCCAGCAGCCCCGGGACAGACAATGAGCAGTTCTTC,CASSPGTDNEQFF
TRBJ2-7,TRBV6-6,.,TRBD1,TGTGCCAGCAGGGTAGGGACAGGGGCCTACGAGCAGTACTTC,CASRVGTGAYEQYF
TRBJ2-7,TRBV5-1,once,TRBD1,TGCGCCAGCAGTAGGGACAGCACCTACGAGCAGTACTTC,CASSRDSTYEQYF
TRBJ1-4,TRBV27,.,.,TGTGCCAGCAGGGCAGGGGTCCCAAATGAAAAACTGTTTTTT,CASRAGVPNEKLFF
TRBJ1-4,TRBV28,.,.,TGTGCCAGCAGTTTCCGGCAAGGCCTCGAAAAACTGTTTTTT,CASSFRQGLEKLFF
TRBJ2-3,TRBV9,.,.,TGTGCCAGCAGCGTCGGTCCAACCCGGACAGATACGCAGTATTTT,CASSVGPTRTDTQYF
TRBJ2-3,TRBV9,.,.,TGTGCCAGCAGCGTAGTAAGCACAGATACGCAGTATTTT,CASSVVSTDTQYF
TRBJ2-5,TRBV12-3/TRBV12-4,.,TRBD2,TGTGCCAGTACGGGACTAGCGGAAGAGACCCAGTACTTC,CASTGLAEETQYF
TRBJ2-7,TRBV24-1,.,TRBD1,TGTGCCACGGGGGACAGGGACTACGAGCAGTACTTC,CATGDRDYEQYF
TRBJ2-5,TRBV14,.,.,TGTGCCAGCAGCCACATCAGGATATCGGAGACCCAGTACTTC,CASSHIRISETQYF
TRBJ1-6,TRBV28,.,.,TGTGCCAGCAGTCTCGGGGAGACACCCCTCCACTTT,CASSLGETPLHF
TRBJ1-2,TRBV6-6,.,.,TGTGCCAGCAGTTTAACAGGGAATAACTATGGCTACACCTTC,CASSLTGNNYGYTF
TRBJ1-5,TRBV7-8,.,.,TGTGCCAGCAGCCTACGAGGACCGACCCCCAATCAGCCCCAGCATTTT,CASSLRGPTPNQPQHF
TRBJ2-7,TRBV6-5,.,.,TGTGCCAGCAGTCCAAGGGACGGCAGCTCCTACGAGCAGTACTTC,CASSPRDGSSYEQYF
TRBJ2-5,TRBV28,.,TRBD1,TGTGCCAGCAGTTCGACAGGGTCCGGGACCCAGTACTTC,CASSSTGSGTQYF
TRBJ2-1,TRBV29-1,.,TRBD1,TGCAGCGTGGACAGGGTGGTAATCAATGAGCAGTTCTTC,CSVDRVVINEQFF
TRBJ2-7,TRBV27,once,TRBD2,TGTGCCAGCAGTTTAATACTAGCGGGTCGGCAGTACTTC,CASSLILAGRQYF
TRBJ2-7,TRBV18,few,TRBD2,TGTGCCAGCTCACCCCCGGGACTAGCGGGACACGAGCAGTACTTC,CASSPPGLAGHEQYF
TRBJ2-5,TRBV7-2,.,.,TGTGCCAGCAGCCTCGGGTCATCCTTGGAGACCCAGTACTTC,CASSLGSSLETQYF
TRBJ2-1,TRBV24-1,few,TRBD1,TGTGCCACCAGTGATTTCGGGACAGGGCGTCATGAGCAGTTCTTC,CATSDFGTGRHEQFF
TRBJ1-5,TRBV10-3,.,.,TGTGCCACCCGTGAAGATCAGGCTCAGCCCCAGCATTTT,CATREDQAQPQHF
TRBJ1-1,TRBV7-8,.,.,TGTGCCAGCAGCCACCGGGCGGTGGGGACTGAAGCTTTCTTT,CASSHRAVGTEAFF
TRBJ1-3,TRBV23-1,.,.,TGCGCCCTCATTCAAAACACCATATATTTT,CALIQNTIYF
TRBJ2-3,TRBV5-1,.,TRBD1,TGCGCCAGCAGCCAAGGACAGGGCCCTAGCACAGATACGCAGTATTTT,CASSQGQGPSTDTQYF
TRBJ1-1,TRBV7-2,.,.,TGTGCCAGCTCTCAACCATGGGCGGGGACTGAAGCTTTCTTT,CASSQPWAGTEAFF
TRBJ2-7,TRBV19,.,TRBD2,TGTGCCAGTAGTACCCCGCGGGGGGCCTCCTACGAGCAGTACTTC,CASSTPRGASYEQYF
TRBJ2-1,TRBV6-1,.,TRBD2,TGTGCCAGCAGTGCCGGGGGGGGGCTAGGAAACAATGAGCAGTTCTTC,CASSAGGGLGNNEQFF
TRBJ1-3,TRBV7-9,few,TRBD1,TGTGCCAGCAGCTCGACAGGGATCGGAAACACCATATATTTT,CASSSTGIGNTIYF
TRBJ2-2,TRBV7-9,.,.,TGTGCCAGCAGCCGGACGGTCTTAGCCGGGGAGCTGTTTTTT,CASSRTVLAGELFF
TRBJ2-2,TRBV7-2,.,TRBD2,TGTGCCAGCAGCTTAGGATCTAGCGGGAGGGTGGGGCTGTTTTTT,CASSLGSSGRVGLFF
TRBJ2-1,TRBV19,.,.,TGTGCCACCTCCCGACGGCTCCAGAGGGACAATGAGCAGTTCTTC,CATSRRLQRDNEQFF
TRBJ2-3,TRBV7-9,.,.,TGTGCCAGCAGCCCGGCCTTTATATCTAGCACAGATACGCAGTATTTT,CASSPAFISSTDTQYF